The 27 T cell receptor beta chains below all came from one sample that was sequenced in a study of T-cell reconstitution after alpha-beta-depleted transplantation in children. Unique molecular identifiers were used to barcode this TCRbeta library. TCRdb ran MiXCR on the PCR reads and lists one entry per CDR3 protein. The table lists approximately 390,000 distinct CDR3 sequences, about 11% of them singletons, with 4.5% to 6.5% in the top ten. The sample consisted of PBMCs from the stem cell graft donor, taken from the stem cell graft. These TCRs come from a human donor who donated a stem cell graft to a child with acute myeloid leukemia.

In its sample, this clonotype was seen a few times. Written as DNA, the CDR3 is TGTGCCAGCAGCTCGGGACCCCTAAGCTCCTACGAGCAGTACTTC. Its translation is CASSSGPLSSYEQYF. The rearrangement uses TRBV7-2 and TRBJ2-7; possibly TRBD1 or TRBD2 for D (5 bases each). CDR1 is SGHTA, CDR2 FQGNSA, per germline. The V and J ends lost 4 bases and 0 bases respectively, with 13 bases between them. The CDR3 spans 15 residues.

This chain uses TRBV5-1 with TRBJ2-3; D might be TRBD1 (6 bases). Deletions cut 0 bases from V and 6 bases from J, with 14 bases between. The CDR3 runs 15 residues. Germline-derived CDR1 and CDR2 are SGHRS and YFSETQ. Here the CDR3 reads CASSLAGAPSDTQYF. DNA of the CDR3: TGCGCCAGCAGCTTGGCAGGGGCCCCCTCGGATACGCAGTATTTT.

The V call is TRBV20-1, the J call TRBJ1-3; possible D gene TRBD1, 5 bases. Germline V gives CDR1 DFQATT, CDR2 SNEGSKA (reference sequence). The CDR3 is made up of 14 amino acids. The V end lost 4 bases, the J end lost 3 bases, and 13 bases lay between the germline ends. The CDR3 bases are TGCAGTGCTAAAAGGGGCCTCGTTGGAAACACCATATATTTT. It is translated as CSAKRGLVGNTIYF.

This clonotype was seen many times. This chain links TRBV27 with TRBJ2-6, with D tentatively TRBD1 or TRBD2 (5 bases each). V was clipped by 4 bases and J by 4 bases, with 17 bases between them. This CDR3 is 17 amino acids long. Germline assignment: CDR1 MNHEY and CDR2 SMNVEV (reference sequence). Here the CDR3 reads CASSYRVPRDGANVLTF. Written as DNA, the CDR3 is TGTGCCAGCAGTTATAGGGTCCCCCGGGACGGGGCCAACGTCCTGACTTTC.

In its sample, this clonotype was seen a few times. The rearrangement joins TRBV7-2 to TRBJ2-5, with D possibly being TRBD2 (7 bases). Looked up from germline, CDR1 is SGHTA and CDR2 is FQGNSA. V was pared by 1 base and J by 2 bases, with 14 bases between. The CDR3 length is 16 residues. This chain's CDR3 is CASSLDGGAGQETQYF. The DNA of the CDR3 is TGTGCCAGCAGCTTAGATGGGGGGGCGGGGCAAGAGACCCAGTACTTC.

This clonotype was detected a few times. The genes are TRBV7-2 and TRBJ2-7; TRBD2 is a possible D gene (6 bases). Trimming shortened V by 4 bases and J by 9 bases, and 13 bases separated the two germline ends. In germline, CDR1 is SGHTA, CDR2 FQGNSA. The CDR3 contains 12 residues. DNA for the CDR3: TGTGCCAGCAGCTATGGGGGAGGTGCGCAGTACGTC. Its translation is CASSYGGGAQYV.

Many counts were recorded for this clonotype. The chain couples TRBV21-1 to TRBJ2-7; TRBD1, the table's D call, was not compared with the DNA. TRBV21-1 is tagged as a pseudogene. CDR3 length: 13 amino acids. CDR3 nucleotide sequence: TGTGCCAGGATGGGACAGGGAAGGGACGAGCAGTACGTC. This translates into CARMGQGRDEQYV.

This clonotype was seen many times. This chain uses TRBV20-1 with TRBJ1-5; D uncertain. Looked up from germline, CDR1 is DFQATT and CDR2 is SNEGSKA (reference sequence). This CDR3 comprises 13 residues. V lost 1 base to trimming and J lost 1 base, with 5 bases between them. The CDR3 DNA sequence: TGCAGTGCTAGAGCTGACAGCAATCAGCCCCAGCATTTT. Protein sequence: CSARADSNQPQHF.

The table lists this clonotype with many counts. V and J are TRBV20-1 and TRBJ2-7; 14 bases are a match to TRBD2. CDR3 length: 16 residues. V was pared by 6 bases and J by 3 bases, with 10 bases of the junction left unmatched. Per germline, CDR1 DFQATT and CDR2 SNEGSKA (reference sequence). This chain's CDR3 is CSAATSGRALGYEQYF. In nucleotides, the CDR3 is TGCAGTGCGGCGACTAGCGGGAGGGCCCTAGGCTACGAGCAGTACTTC.

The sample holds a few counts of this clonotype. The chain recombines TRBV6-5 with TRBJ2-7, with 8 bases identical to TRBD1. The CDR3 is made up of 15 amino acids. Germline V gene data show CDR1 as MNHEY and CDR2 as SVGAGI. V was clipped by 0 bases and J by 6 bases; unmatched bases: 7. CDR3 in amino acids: CASSYSAGQGAEQYF. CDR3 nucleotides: TGTGCCAGCAGTTACTCCGCCGGACAGGGCGCCGAGCAGTACTTC.

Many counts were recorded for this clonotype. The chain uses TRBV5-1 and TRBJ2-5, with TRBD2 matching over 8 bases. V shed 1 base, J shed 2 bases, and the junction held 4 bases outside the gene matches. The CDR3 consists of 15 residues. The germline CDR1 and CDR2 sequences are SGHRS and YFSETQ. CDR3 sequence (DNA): TGCGCCAGCAGCTTGACGGCGGGGGGACAAGAGACCCAGTACTTC. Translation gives CASSLTAGGQETQYF.

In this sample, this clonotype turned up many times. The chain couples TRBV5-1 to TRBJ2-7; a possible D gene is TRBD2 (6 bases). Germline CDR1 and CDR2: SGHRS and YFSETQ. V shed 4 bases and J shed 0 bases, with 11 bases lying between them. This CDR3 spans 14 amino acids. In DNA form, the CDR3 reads TGCGCCAGCAGCCCGGGAGAGAGCTCCTACGAGCAGTACGTC. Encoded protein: CASSPGESSYEQYV.

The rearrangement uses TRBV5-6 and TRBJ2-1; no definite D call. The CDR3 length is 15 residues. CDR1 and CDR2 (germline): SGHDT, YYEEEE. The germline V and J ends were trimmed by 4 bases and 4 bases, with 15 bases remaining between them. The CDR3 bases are TGTGCCAGCAGCGTCGACCCAATACCGTACAATGAGCAGTTCTTC. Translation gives CASSVDPIPYNEQFF.

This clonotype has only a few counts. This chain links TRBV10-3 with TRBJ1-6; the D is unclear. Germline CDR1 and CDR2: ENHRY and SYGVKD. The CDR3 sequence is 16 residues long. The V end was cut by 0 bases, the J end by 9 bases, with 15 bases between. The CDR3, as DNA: TGTGCCATCAGTGAGTCGCCGACCGGAGGCGGTTCACCCCTCCACTTT. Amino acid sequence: CAISESPTGGGSPLHF.

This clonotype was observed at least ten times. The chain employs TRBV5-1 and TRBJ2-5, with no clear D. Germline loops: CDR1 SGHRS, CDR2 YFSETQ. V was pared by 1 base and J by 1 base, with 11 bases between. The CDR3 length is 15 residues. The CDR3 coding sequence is TGCGCCAGCAGCTTGATCGGCAGTAGCCAAGAGACCCAGTACTTC. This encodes CASSLIGSSQETQYF.

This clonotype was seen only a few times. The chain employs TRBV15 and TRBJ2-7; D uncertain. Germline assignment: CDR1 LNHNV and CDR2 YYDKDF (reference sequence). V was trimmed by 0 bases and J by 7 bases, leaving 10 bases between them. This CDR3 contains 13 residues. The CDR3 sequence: CATSRDGPEEQYF. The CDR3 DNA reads TGTGCCACCAGCAGAGATGGGCCGGAAGAGCAGTACTTC.

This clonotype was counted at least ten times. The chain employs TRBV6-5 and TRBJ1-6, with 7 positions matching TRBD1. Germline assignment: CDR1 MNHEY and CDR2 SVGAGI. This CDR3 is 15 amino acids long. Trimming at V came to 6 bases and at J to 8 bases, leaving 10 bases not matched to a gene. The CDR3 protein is CASRGQALGDSPLHF. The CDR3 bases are TGTGCCAGCAGAGGACAGGCCCTAGGGGATTCACCCCTCCACTTT.

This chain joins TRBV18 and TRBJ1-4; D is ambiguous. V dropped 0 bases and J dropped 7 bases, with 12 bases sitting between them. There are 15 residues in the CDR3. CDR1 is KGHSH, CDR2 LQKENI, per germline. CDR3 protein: CASSPPTSGIEKLFF. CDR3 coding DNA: TGTGCCAGCTCACCACCGACATCTGGGATTGAAAAACTGTTTTTT.

This chain's CDR3 is CSASPTGGIQFF. The CDR3 DNA reads TGCAGTGCTAGCCCGACAGGAGGGATCCAGTTCTTC. The chain links TRBV20-1 to TRBJ2-1; the D gene could be TRBD1 or TRBD2 (6 bases each). V lost 3 bases to trimming and J lost 13 bases, with 16 bases between them. Germline CDR1 DFQATT, CDR2 SNEGSKA (reference sequence). The CDR3 loop spans 12 amino acids.

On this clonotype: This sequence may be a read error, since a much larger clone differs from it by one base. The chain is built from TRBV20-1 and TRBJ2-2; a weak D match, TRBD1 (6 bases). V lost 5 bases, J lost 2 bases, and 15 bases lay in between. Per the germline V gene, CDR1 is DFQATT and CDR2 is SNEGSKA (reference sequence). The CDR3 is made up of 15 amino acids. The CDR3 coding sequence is TGCAGTGCTGCCCTTGAGGGGGACAACACCGGGGAGCTGTTTTTT. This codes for CSAALEGDNTGELFF.

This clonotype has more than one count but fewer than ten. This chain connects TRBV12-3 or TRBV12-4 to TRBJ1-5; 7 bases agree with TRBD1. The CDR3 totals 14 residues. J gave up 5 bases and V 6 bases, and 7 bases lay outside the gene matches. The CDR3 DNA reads TGTGCCAGCAGCGACGGGACAGCCTATCAGCCCCAGCATTTT. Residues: CASSDGTAYQPQHF.

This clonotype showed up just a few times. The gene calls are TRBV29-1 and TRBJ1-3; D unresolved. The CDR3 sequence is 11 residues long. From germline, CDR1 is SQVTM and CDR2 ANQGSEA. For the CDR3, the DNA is TGCACAGGTTCTACTGGAAACACCATATATTTT. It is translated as CTGSTGNTIYF.

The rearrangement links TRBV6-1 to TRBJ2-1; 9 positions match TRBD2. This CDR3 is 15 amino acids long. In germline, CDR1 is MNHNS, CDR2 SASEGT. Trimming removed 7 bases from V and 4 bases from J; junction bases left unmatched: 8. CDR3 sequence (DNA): TGTGCCAGCAAAAGCGGGGGGACTTTATACAATGAGCAGTTCTTC. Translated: CASKSGGTLYNEQFF.

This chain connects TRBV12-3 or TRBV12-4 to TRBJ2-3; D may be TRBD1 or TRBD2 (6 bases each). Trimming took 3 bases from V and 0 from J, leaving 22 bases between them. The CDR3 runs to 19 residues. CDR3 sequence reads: CASSFSPGGGWGSTDTQYF. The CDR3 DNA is TGTGCCAGCAGTTTCTCCCCAGGAGGGGGATGGGGGAGCACAGATACGCAGTATTTT.

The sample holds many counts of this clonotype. This CDR3 reads CASSYPKAGAARNEQFF. CDR3 DNA: TGTGCCAGCAGTTACCCCAAAGCGGGAGCGGCCCGAAATGAGCAGTTCTTC. V is TRBV6-2 or TRBV6-3 and J is TRBJ2-1; TRBD2 aligns across 8 bases. V dropped 2 bases and J dropped 7; count of bases not matched to a gene: 13. Germline CDR1 MNHEY, CDR2 SVGEGT. CDR3 length: 17 amino acids.

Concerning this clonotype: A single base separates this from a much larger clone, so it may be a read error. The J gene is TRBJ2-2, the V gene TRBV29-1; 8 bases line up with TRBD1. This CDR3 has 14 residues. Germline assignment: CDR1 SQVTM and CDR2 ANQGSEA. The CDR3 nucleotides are TGCAGCACCCGGGTGCAGGGGGCTACCGCGGAGCTGTTTTTT. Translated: CSTRVQGATAELFF.

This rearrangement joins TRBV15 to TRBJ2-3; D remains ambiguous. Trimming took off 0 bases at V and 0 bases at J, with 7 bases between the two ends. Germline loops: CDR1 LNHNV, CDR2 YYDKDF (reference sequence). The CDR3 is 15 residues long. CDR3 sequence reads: CATSREGLSTDTQYF. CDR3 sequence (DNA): TGTGCCACCAGCAGAGAAGGTTTGAGCACAGATACGCAGTATTTT.